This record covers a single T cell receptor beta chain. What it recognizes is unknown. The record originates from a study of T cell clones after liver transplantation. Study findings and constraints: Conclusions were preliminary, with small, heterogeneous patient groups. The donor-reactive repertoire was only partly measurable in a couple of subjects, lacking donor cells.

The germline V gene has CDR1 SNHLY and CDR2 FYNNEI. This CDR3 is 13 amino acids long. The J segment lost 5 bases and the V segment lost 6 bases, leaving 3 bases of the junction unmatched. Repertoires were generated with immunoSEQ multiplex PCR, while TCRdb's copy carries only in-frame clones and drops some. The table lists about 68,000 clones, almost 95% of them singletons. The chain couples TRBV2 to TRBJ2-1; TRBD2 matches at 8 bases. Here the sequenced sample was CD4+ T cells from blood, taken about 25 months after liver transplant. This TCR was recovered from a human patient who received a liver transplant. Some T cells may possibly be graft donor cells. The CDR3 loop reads CASRTSVNNEQFF. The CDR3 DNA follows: TGTGCCAGCAGGACTAGCGTAAACAATGAGCAGTTCTTC.